This TCR beta chain was obtained from a study of neoadjuvant anti-PD-1 for oral cavity cancer. Overall study results and limits: With three patients per group, TCR findings need larger cohorts.

The data were produced by immunoSEQ multiplex PCR, yet TCRdb's version contains in-frame clones alone and is incomplete. The sample lists 65,000 to 95,000 clones, about 84% seen once, with about 3.1% in the top ten. Notes on this clone: The target antigen is unknown.

V lost 1 base to trimming and J lost 5 bases, with 9 bases between them. The CDR3 spans 14 residues. Germline V gene data show CDR1 as SEHNR and CDR2 as FQNEAQ (reference sequence). The source of this sequence is a person aged 35 to 85 with oral cavity squamous cell carcinoma. The chain combines TRBV7-9 with TRBJ2-1; D is undetermined. This specimen was PBMCs, taken before nivolumab (anti-PD-1) treatment. The CDR3 DNA follows: TGTGCCAGCAGCTTAGGACTTCCACACAATGAGCAGTTCTTC. Residues: CASSLGLPHNEQFF.